This T cell receptor (beta chain) emerged from a study of T cell responses to AZD1222 COVID-19 vaccine. Some clones are missing from TCRdb's copy, which holds only in-frame ones; the method was immunoSEQ multiplex PCR. The sample has approximately 120,000 clones; about 88% are singletons. Study observations and caveats: CD4 TCRs covered the whole spike, strongest at regions 160-218 and 743-854. The reported proportion of spike-specific TCRs targeting unmutated variant regions was nearly half.

The trim removed 10 bases at V and 2 bases at J, leaving 6 bases unmatched. Germline V gives CDR1 MDHEN, CDR2 SYDVKM. This CDR3 region has 14 residues. This clone was found a few times. Its antigen is undetermined. This sample comprised peripheral blood, obtained on day 0 of AZD1222 vaccination. This TCR was recovered from an adult in good health. The chain combines TRBV28 with TRBJ1-3; 9 bases match TRBD1. CDR3 in amino acids: CATTGTGTGNTIYF. The CDR3 DNA is TGTGCCACCACCGGGACAGGGACTGGAAACACCATATATTTT.